Below are 2 T cell receptor beta chains sequenced from a single sample in a study of shared T cell receptors in the human thymus. Here immunoSEQ multiplex PCR was the method, and the copy in TCRdb shows in-frame clones only, minus some. Of under 850,000 clones detected, 88% appear once; the ten largest clones hold roughly 0.0097%. These same data were also listed under a study on human thymus T cells.

Input material: thymocytes. The source of these receptors is a boy in the first two years of life with a congenital heart defect.

The V and J genes are TRBV27 and TRBJ1-2; 12 bases match TRBD1. The length of the CDR3 is 17 residues. V was clipped by 2 bases and J by 4 bases; unmatched bases: 8. Germline values: CDR1 MNHEY, CDR2 SMNVEV (reference sequence). The CDR3 reads CASSLRGTGGDTYGYTF. The CDR3, as DNA: TGTGCCAGCAGTTTAAGAGGGACAGGGGGCGACACCTATGGCTACACCTTC.

V usage is TRBV5-6 and J usage is TRBJ2-3; 8 bases match TRBD2. The germline V gene has CDR1 SGHDT and CDR2 YYEEEE. With V trimmed by 4 bases and J by 3 bases, 10 bases remained unmatched. This CDR3 is built from 16 residues. The DNA of the CDR3 is TGTGCCAGCAGCACCCGGGAGGGTGGGGGAACAGATACGCAGTATTTT. It specifies CASSTREGGGTDTQYF.